The source of this T cell receptor (beta chain) is a study of molecular identifiers for immune sequencing clone quantification. The study's findings and limits: The share of molecules held by clones above 20 RNA copies was over 99% in effector cells and under 1% in naive cells.

Regarding this clonotype: The antigen is unknown.

J was trimmed by 2 bases and V by 3 bases; bases with no gene match: 1. CDR3 length: 14 residues. The germline V gene encodes CDR1 KGHDR and CDR2 SFDVKD. TCRdb recomputed calls from the PCR reads with MiXCR, one row per CDR3 protein. The sample holds approximately 90,000 distinct CDR3 sequences, roughly 23% seen once. Naive CD8 T cells were sorted, and the gate applied was CD8+CD4-CCR7+CD45RA+. Sequenced material: naive CD8+ T cells from blood, with Jurkat cell RNA spiked in. Subset indicated: FACS-sorted CD8+CD4-CCR7+CD45RA+ naive T cells. The chain combines TRBV24-1 with TRBJ2-7; 9 nucleotides align to TRBD1. The receptor was isolated from a human donor in good health. Some libraries in this study had Jurkat cell RNA spiked in. For the CDR3, the DNA is TGTGCCACCAGTGATCGGGACAGGGCCTACGAGCAGTACTTC. This translates into CATSDRDRAYEQYF.